Included here is one T cell receptor (beta chain) sequence, with context. The sample is drawn from a study of shared clonotypes between healthy human individuals. Turning to the study itself: CD4 naive and CD4 memory each took three plates per donor, while CD8 naive took two and CD8 memory one.

Terminally differentiated effector memory CD45RA+ cells were excluded by CCR7 positive selection of CD45RO-negative cells. V gave up 2 bases and J gave up 6 bases; unmatched junction bases: 6. The V gene's germline CDR1 is LGHNA and CDR2 YSLEER. This CDR3 is 15 amino acids long. Some clones are missing from TCRdb's copy, which holds only in-frame ones; the method was immunoSEQ multiplex PCR. The table includes about 750,000 clones, about 92% detected once. V and J are TRBV4-3 and TRBJ2-1; 8 bases line up with TRBD2. This sequence originates from a man aged 25-45 years in good health. Sequencing input: naive CD8+ T cells sorted from blood. In DNA, the CDR3 is TGCGCCAGCAGCCAACAAGCGGGAGTAAGCAATGAGCAGTTCTTC. Translated, it gives CASSQQAGVSNEQFF.